This TCR beta chain was recorded in a study of T cell repertoires in cytomegalovirus infection. Looking at the study overall: In public TCR beta signatures, there were indications of both CMV infection and matching HLA type.

TCRdb re-derived calls from the reads in MiXCR, one entry per CDR3 protein. The data hold about 490,000 distinct CDR3 sequences, with roughly 29% observed a single time. This clonotype was seen only a few times. Its specificity is unknown. J gave up 8 bases and V 5 bases, and 13 bases lay outside the gene matches. This CDR3 spans 15 amino acids. The germline CDR1 and CDR2 sequences are SEHNR and FQNEAQ (reference sequence). The study, taken as a whole, reports: Identification of carriers of CMV plus the relevant HLA was performed using cumulative public TCR beta family frequency. What dominated the ex vivo response were HLA-C-restricted CMV-specific TCR beta clonotypes.

V is TRBV7-9 and J is TRBJ1-2, with 8 bases lining up with TRBD1. The TCR was taken from a human donor in good health (CMV status not recorded). Some clones in this sample may be carry-over from other donors' samples. Sequenced material: PBMCs. The CDR3 protein is CASSTEGQVWQGYTF. The CDR3, as DNA: TGTGCCAGCAGCACCGAGGGACAGGTCTGGCAGGGCTACACCTTC.